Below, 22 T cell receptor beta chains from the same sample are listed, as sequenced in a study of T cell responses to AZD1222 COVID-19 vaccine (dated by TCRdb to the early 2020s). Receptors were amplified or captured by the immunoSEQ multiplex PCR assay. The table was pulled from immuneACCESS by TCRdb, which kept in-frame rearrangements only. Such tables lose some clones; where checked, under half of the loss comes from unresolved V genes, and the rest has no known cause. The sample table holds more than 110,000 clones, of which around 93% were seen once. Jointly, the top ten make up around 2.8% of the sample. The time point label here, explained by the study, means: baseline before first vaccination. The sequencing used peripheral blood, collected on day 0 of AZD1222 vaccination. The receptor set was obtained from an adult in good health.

The CDR3 sequence: CASSISGIHNQPQHF. DNA of the CDR3: TGTGCCAGTAGTATTTCCGGGATTCACAATCAGCCCCAGCATTTT. This sequence joins TRBV19 and TRBJ1-5; D unclear. Germline V gene data show CDR1 as LNHDA and CDR2 as SQIVND (reference sequence). CDR3 length: 15 residues. Trimming took 3 bases from V and 3 from J, leaving 12 bases between them. Drawing the rest from reference TRBV19 and TRBJ1-5, the complete variable domain is DGGITQSPKYLFRKEGQNVTLSCEQNLNHDAMYWYRQDPGQGLRLIYYSQIVNDFQKGDIAEGYSVSREKKESFPLTVTSAQKNPTAFYLCASSISGIHNQPQHFGDGTRLSIL.

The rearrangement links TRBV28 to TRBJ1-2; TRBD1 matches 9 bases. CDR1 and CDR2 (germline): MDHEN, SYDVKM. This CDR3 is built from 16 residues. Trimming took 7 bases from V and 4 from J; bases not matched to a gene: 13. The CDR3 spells CASTTFGQGRPYGYTF. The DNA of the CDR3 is TGTGCCAGCACTACCTTCGGACAGGGGAGACCCTATGGCTACACCTTC.

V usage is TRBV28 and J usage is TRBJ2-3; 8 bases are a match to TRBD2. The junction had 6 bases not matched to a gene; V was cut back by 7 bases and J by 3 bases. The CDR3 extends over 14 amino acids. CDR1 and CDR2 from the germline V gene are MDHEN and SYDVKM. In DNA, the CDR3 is TGTGCCAGCATCCCCAGCGGGAGTACAGATACGCAGTATTTT. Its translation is CASIPSGSTDTQYF.

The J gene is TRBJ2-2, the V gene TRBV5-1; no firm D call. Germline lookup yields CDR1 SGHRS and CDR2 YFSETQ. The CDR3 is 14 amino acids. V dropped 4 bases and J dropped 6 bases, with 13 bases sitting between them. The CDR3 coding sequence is TGCGCCAGCAGCCTGGACGGCACTGCCGGGGAGCTGTTTTTT. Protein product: CASSLDGTAGELFF.

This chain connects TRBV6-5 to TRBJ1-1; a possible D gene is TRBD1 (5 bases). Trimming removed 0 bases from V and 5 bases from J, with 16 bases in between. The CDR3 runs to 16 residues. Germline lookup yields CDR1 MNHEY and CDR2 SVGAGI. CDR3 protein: CASSYSSGGRGTEAFF. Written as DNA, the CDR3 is TGTGCCAGCAGTTACTCGAGTGGGGGACGAGGAACTGAAGCTTTCTTT.

Written as DNA, the CDR3 is TGCGCCAGCAGCTTGGCCAAGGGGGGATCAACTGAAGCTTTCTTT. Its protein is CASSLAKGGSTEAFF. The V call is TRBV5-1, the J call TRBJ1-1; a possible D gene is TRBD1 (6 bases). CDR1 is SGHRS and CDR2 is YFSETQ in the germline V gene. CDR3 length equals 15 residues. Trimming left V 0 bases short and J 5 bases short, with 14 bases between.

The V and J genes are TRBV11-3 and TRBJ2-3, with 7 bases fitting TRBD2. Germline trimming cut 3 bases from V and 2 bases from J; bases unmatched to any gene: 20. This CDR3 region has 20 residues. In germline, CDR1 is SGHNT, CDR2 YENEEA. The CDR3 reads CASSLTSPGTVSIHTDTQYF. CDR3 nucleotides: TGTGCCAGCAGCTTGACTAGCCCGGGGACGGTCTCCATCCACACAGATACGCAGTATTTT.

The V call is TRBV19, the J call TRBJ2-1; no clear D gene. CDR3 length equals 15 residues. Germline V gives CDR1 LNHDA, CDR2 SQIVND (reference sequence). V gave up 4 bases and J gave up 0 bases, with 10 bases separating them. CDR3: CASSTPQVSYNEQFF. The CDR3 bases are TGTGCCAGTAGTACACCTCAGGTCTCCTACAATGAGCAGTTCTTC.

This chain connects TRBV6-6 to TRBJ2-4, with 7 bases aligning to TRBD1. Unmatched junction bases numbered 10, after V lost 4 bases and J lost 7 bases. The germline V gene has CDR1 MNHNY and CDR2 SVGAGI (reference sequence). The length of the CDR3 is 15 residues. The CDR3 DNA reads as TGTGCCAGCAGTTCCCCCTCGGGACAGCGGAACATTCAGTACTTC. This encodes CASSSPSGQRNIQYF.

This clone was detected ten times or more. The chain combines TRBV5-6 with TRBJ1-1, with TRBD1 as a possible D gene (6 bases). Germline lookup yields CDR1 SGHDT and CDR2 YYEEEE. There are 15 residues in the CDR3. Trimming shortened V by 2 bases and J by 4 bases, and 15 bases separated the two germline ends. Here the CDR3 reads CASSFGAGRGTEAFF. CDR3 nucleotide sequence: TGTGCCAGCAGCTTCGGGGCGGGCAGGGGCACTGAAGCTTTCTTT. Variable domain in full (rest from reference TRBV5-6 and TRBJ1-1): DAGVTQSPTHLIKTRGQQVTLRCSPKSGHDTVSWYQQALGQGPQFIFQYYEEEERQRGNFPDRFSGHQFPNYSSELNVNALLLGDSALYLCASSFGAGRGTEAFFGQGTRLTVV.

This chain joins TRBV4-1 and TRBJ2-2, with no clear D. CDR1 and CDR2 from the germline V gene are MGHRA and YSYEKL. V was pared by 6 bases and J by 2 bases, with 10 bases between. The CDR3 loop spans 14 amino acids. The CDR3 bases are TGCGCCAGCAGAGTCCAAATTAACACCGGGGAGCTGTTTTTT. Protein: CASRVQINTGELFF.

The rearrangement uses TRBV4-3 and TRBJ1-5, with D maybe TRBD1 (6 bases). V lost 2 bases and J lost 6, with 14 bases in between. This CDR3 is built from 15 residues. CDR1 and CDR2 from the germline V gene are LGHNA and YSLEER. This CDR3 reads CASSQQQGQGQPQHF. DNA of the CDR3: TGCGCCAGCAGCCAACAACAGGGCCAGGGTCAGCCCCAGCATTTT.

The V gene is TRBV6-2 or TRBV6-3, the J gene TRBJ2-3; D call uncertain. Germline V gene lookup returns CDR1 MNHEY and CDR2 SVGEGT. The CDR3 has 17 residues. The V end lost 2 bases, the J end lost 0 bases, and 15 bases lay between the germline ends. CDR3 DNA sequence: TGTGCCAGCAGTTACAGTAGCCTGCGGACGAGCACAGATACGCAGTATTTT. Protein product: CASSYSSLRTSTDTQYF.

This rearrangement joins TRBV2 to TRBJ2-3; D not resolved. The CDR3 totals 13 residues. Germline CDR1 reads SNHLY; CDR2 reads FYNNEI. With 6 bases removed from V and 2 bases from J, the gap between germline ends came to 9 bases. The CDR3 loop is CASRLGLTDTQYF. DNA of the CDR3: TGTGCCAGCAGGCTAGGGCTCACAGATACGCAGTATTTT. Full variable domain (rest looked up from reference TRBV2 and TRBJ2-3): EPEVTQTPSHQVTQMGQEVILRCVPISNHLYFYWYRQILGQKVEFLVSFYNNEISEKSEIFDDQFSVERPDGSNFTLKIRSTKLEDSAMYFCASRLGLTDTQYFGPGTRLTVL.

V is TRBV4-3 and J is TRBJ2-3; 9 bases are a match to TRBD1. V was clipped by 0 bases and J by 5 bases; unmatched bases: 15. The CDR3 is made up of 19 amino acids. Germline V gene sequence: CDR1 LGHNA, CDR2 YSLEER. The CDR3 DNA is TGCGCCAGCAGCCAAGATCCGACAGGGGGAATGTCTAGGATAGATACGCAGTATTTT. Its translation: CASSQDPTGGMSRIDTQYF.

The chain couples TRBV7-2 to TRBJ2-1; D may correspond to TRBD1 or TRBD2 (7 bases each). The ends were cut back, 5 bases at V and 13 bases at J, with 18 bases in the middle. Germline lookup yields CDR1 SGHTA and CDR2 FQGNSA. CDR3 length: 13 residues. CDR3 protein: CASSPRGGLIQFF. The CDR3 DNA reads TGTGCCAGCAGCCCCAGGGGGGGCCTAATTCAGTTCTTC. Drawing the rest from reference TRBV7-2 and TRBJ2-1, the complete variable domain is GAGVSQSPSNKVTEKGKDVELRCDPISGHTALYWYRQSLGQGLEFLIYFQGNSAPDKSGLPSDRFSAERTGGSVSTLTIQRTQQEDSAVYLCASSPRGGLIQFFGPGTRLTVL.

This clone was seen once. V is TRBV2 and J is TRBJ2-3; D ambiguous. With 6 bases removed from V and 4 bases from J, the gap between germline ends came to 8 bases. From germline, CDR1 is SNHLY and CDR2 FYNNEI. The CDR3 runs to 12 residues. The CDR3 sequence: CASRERADTQYF. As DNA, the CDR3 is TGTGCCAGCAGGGAGCGCGCAGATACGCAGTATTTT.

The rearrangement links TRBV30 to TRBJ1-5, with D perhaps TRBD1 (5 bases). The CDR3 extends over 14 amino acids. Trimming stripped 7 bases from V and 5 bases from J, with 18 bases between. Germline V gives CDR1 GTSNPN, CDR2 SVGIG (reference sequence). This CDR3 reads CAYQGPGLDQPQHF. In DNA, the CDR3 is TGTGCCTACCAAGGCCCAGGGCTCGATCAGCCCCAGCATTTT.

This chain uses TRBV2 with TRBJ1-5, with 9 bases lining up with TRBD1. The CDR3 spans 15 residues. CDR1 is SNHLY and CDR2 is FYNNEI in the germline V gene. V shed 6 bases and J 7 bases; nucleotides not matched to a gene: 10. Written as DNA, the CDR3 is TGTGCCAGCAGAGAGACAGGGGGATTTGGGCAGCCCCAGCATTTT. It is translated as CASRETGGFGQPQHF.

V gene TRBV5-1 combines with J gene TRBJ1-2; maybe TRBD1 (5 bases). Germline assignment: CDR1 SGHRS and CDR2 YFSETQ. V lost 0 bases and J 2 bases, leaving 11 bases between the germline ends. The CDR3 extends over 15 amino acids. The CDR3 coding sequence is TGCGCCAGCAGCTTGGGGCAGGGTGGGAACTATGGCTACACCTTC. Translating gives CASSLGQGGNYGYTF.

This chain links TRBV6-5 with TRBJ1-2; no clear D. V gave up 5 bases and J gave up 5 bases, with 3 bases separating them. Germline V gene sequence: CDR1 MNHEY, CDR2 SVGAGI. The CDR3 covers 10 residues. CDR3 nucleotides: TGTGCCAGCAGTATTTATGGCTACACCTTC. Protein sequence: CASSIYGYTF.

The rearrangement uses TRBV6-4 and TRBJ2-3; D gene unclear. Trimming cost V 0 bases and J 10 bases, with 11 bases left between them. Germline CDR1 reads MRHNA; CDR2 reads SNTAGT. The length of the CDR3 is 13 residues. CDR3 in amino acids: CASSDSTVGAQYF. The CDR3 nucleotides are TGTGCCAGCAGTGACTCTACAGTAGGAGCGCAGTATTTT.